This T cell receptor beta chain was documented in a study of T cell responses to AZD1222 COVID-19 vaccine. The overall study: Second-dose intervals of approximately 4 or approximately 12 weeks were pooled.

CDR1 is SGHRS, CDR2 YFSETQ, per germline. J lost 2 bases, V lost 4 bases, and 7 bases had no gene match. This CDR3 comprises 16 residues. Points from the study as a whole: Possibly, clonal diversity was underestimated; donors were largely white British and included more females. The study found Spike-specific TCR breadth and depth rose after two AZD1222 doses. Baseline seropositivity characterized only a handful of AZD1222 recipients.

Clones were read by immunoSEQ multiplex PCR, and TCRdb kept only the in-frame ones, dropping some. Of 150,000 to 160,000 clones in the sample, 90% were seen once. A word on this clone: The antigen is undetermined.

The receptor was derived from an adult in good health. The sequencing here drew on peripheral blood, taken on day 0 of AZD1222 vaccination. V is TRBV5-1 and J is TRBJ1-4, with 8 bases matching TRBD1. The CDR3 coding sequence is TGCGCCAGCAGCGAGACGACAGGGGTTACTAATGAAAAACTGTTTTTT. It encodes CASSETTGVTNEKLFF.